This TCR beta chain was sequenced in a study of CD8+CD57+ T cells in acquired aplastic anemia. Overall study: On average, sorted CD4+ and CD8+ cells gave around 3.3 ug of DNA.

Genomic DNA constituted the template upon which TCR beta VDJ and CDR3 profiling was performed. A single record per CDR3 protein comes from TCRdb applying MiXCR to the reads. The top ten clones hold about 1.7% of a sample with more than 150,000 distinct CDR3 sequences, 48% of them seen once. This clonotype was recorded once. By flow cytometry, patients selected for sequencing had shown an expansion of CD8+CD57+ cells. Patients were therapy-naive when their blood was sampled. Trimming left V 7 bases short and J 4 bases short, with 10 bases between. The CDR3 extends over 12 amino acids. Germline CDR1 reads SNHLY; CDR2 reads FYNNEI.

This chain joins TRBV2 and TRBJ2-5; a possible D gene is TRBD2 (6 bases). The sequenced sample consisted of sorted CD4+, CD8+, or CD8+CD57+ T cells (not recorded which) from PBMCs. The sequence was collected from a human donor with aplastic anemia. As DNA, the CDR3 is TGTGCCAGCACTACAGCGGGAGAGACCCAGTACTTC. Translating gives CASTTAGETQYF.